The clone carrying this TCR beta chain was found a few times. Its antigen is unidentified. This entry comes from a study of T-cell memory formation after mild COVID-19. Study at large: TCR clusters were mostly confined to one donor each. Study results and caveats: The second-wave clones peaking on day 37 were not confirmed as SARS-CoV-2-specific. Memory sampled before infection contained some responding clones, suggesting cross-reactive memory joined. For contracting clones, CD4+ ones sat mainly in CM and EM, CD8+ in EMRA.

The germline V and J ends were trimmed by 5 bases and 0 bases, with 17 bases remaining between them. There are 17 residues in the CDR3. Germline CDR1 reads MNHEY; CDR2 reads SVGAGI. A single record per CDR3 protein comes from TCRdb applying MiXCR to the 5' RACE reads. The data show over 450,000 distinct CDR3 sequences, with roughly 20% seen just once and around 12% held by the top ten. The rearrangement uses TRBV6-5 and TRBJ2-4; maybe TRBD1 (6 bases). The sequencing sample was made of PBMCs or a T cell subset sorted from them (not recorded which). The source of this sequence is an adult woman who had mild COVID-19 (a few samples of this study predate the infection). Cell type and time point are not known. The chain's CDR3 is CASSPSGVALAKNIQYF. In DNA, the CDR3 is TGTGCCAGCAGTCCCTCAGGGGTCGCGCTAGCCAAAAACATTCAGTACTTC.